This T cell receptor beta chain was sequenced for a study of regulatory T cells in long-lasting Graves disease. The time point here: persistent/refractory GD, antithyroid drugs over 5 years with positive TRAb. PBMC-extracted RNA yielded the TCR library. The patients were enrolled through endocrinology in Xi'an, China. Combining iRepertoire HTBI primers with Arm-PCR of CDR3 regions, the authors built TCR beta libraries. One entry per CDR3 protein, called by TCRdb with MiXCR from the multiplex PCR reads. The sample has about 460,000 distinct CDR3 sequences; approximately 23% are singletons. This CDR3 has 13 residues. The V gene's germline CDR1 is SSHAT and CDR2 FNYEAQ (reference sequence). On this clonotype itself: A junction end diverges from the germline sequence, so it may reflect a read error.

The chain couples TRBV7-7 to TRBJ2-5; D is uncertain. This sequence was found in a female donor with Graves disease. The material was peripheral blood mononuclear cells (PBMCs), obtained when the disease was refractory, from a patient treated with antithyroid drugs. CDR3 sequence (DNA): TGTGCTAGCAGCTTGGGCAATACGGAGACCCAGTACTTC. Its translation is CASSLGNTETQYF. Filled out from reference TRBV7-7 and TRBJ2-5, the complete variable domain reads GAGVSQSPRYKVTKRGQDVTLRCDPISSHATLYWYQQALGQGPEFLTYFNYEAQPDKSGLPSDRFSAERPEGSISTLTIQRTEQRDSAMYRCASSLGNTETQYFGPGTRLLVL.